This T cell receptor (beta chain) was recovered during a study of regulatory T cells in long-lasting Graves disease. General observations from the study: Among samples with persistent disease, TRBV28, TRBJ1-2 and TRBJ2-5 were favored.

With iRepertoire HTBI primers and Arm-PCR of CDR3 regions, TCR beta libraries were built. TCRdb reprocessed the multiplex PCR reads via MiXCR and lists one record per CDR3 protein. The table lists about 440,000 distinct CDR3 sequences, under 15% of them singletons. Germline assignment: CDR1 LGHDT and CDR2 YNNKEL (reference sequence). The germline V and J ends were trimmed by 5 bases and 7 bases, with 17 bases remaining between them. This CDR3 region has 15 residues. This clonotype was counted ten times or more. What it binds is unknown. The time point denotes: newly diagnosed GD, antithyroid drugs for less than 3 months. Construction of the TCR library relied on RNA isolated from PBMCs. Another study also made use of these data, one on T cells in Graves' hyperthyroidism and ophthalmopathy.

The J gene is TRBJ1-4, the V gene TRBV3-1; D unclear. The sample was peripheral blood mononuclear cells (PBMCs), taken at new diagnosis, from a patient treated with antithyroid drugs. This clonotype was obtained from a woman aged 25 to 39 with Graves disease. In DNA form, the CDR3 reads TGTGCCAGCAGCATTACAGTCGGAGTCGGTGAAAAACTGTTTTTT. This sequence encodes CASSITVGVGEKLFF.